What follows are 13 T cell receptor beta chains derived from one specimen sequenced in a study of cytomegalovirus exposure and HLA in healthy donors. Amplification used 60 Vbeta primers and 13 Jbeta primers. Generated by immunoSEQ multiplex PCR, the TCRdb table keeps only in-frame clones and is missing some. The table shows about 91,000 clones, with around 60% occurring only once. Source material: PBMCs. The receptors originated from a human donor in good health.

This clone was counted only a few times. V is TRBV2 and J is TRBJ2-5; D possibly corresponds to TRBD1 (6 bases). The length of the CDR3 is 12 residues. Trimming stripped 8 bases from V and 2 bases from J, with 9 bases between. Per the germline V gene, CDR1 is SNHLY and CDR2 is FYNNEI. The CDR3 protein is CASPGAQETQYF. CDR3 nucleotide sequence: TGTGCCAGCCCAGGGGCACAAGAGACCCAGTACTTC.

The chain has TRBV6-5 and TRBJ1-2, with TRBD1 matching 10 bases. CDR1 and CDR2 from the germline V gene are MNHEY and SVGAGI. The CDR3 length is 16 residues. Losses at the gene ends were 0 bases for V and 5 bases for J; bases not matched to a gene: 6. The CDR3 sequence: CASSYSGQGPYYGYTF. Written as DNA, the CDR3 is TGTGCCAGCAGTTACTCGGGACAGGGGCCTTATTATGGCTACACCTTC.

This clone was observed a handful of times. The chain carries TRBV6-1 and TRBJ2-5; 13 bases line up with TRBD2. The CDR3 has 16 amino acids. Germline V CDR1 and CDR2: MNHNS, SASEGT. Losses at the gene ends were 4 bases for V and 1 base for J; bases not matched to a gene: 3. The CDR3 loop is CASSVTSGGFQETQYF. The CDR3 DNA reads as TGTGCCAGCAGTGTGACTAGCGGGGGGTTCCAAGAGACCCAGTACTTC.

J is TRBJ2-7 and V is TRBV9; 9 positions match TRBD2. The CDR3 spans 16 residues. V shed 3 bases, J shed 5 bases, and the junction held 12 bases outside the gene matches. Germline lookup yields CDR1 SGDLS and CDR2 YYNGEE. The CDR3, as DNA: TGTGCCAGCAGCGGAGATGGGGCGGGGGGGTCTAACGAGCAGTACTTC. Translating it yields CASSGDGAGGSNEQYF.

This clone was counted once. The chain uses TRBV18 and TRBJ1-2; unclear D gene. The V gene lost 8 bases and the J gene lost 3 bases, with 16 bases spanning the gap. Germline-derived CDR1 and CDR2 are KGHSH and LQKENI. The CDR3 has 14 amino acids. CDR3 DNA: TGTGCCAGCGCCCCCGGCGGATTCGACTATGGCTACACCTTC. This gives the protein CASAPGGFDYGYTF.

This sequence joins TRBV19 and TRBJ1-5; 11 bases are a match to TRBD1. Germline V gene sequence: CDR1 LNHDA, CDR2 SQIVND (reference sequence). The junction had 6 bases not matched to a gene; V was cut back by 7 bases and J by 1 base. The CDR3 has 16 residues. In DNA form, the CDR3 reads TGTGCCAGTATCCCCGGGACAGGGGGGAGCAATCAGCCCCAGCATTTT. Its translation: CASIPGTGGSNQPQHF.

The chain combines TRBV4-3 with TRBJ2-3; weak D call: TRBD2 (5 bases). Per germline, CDR1 LGHNA and CDR2 YSLEER. V was shortened by 0 bases and J by 2 bases, with 9 bases between the two germline ends. CDR3 length: 15 amino acids. The DNA of the CDR3 is TGCGCCAGCAGCCAAGATCGGCTAGCCACAGATACGCAGTATTTT. It specifies CASSQDRLATDTQYF.

The chain has TRBV6-6 and TRBJ1-3; D may be TRBD1 (6 bases). V was cut by 2 bases and J by 8 bases, with 16 bases left in between. The CDR3 runs 15 residues. Germline CDR1 is MNHNY and CDR2 is SVGAGI (reference sequence). The CDR3 nucleotides are TGTGCCAGCAGTTACACTCCAGGGGAAGGAGACACCATATATTTT. As protein: CASSYTPGEGDTIYF.

This clone was seen only once. The chain has TRBV11-1 and TRBJ1-4, with TRBD1 matching over 7 bases. The germline CDR1 and CDR2 sequences are SGHAT and FQDESV (reference sequence). CDR3 length equals 15 residues. After removal of 5 bases from V and 6 bases from J, the junction contained 9 bases not matched to a gene. The CDR3 DNA reads TGTGCCAGCAGCGAATCGACAGGGATGGATGAAAAACTGTTTTTT. Residues: CASSESTGMDEKLFF.

The chain combines TRBV5-1 with TRBJ2-5; D may be TRBD1 (5 bases). This CDR3 is built from 16 residues. The germline V and J ends were trimmed by 0 bases and 1 base, with 13 bases remaining between them. Germline V lookup: CDR1 SGHRS, CDR2 YFSETQ. The CDR3 here is CASSLAVDSSQETQYF. In DNA form, the CDR3 reads TGCGCCAGCAGCTTGGCAGTCGACAGCTCCCAAGAGACCCAGTACTTC.

The rearrangement links TRBV2 to TRBJ2-7; D is unclear. V was pared by 7 bases and J by 2 bases, with 3 bases between. The CDR3 has 10 residues. The germline V gene encodes CDR1 SNHLY and CDR2 FYNNEI. CDR3 DNA: TGTGCCAGCACTGCCTACGAGCAGTACTTC. Its translation is CASTAYEQYF.

V usage is TRBV30 and J usage is TRBJ1-6; 8 nucleotides match TRBD1. This CDR3 is 13 amino acids long. Germline trimming cut 3 bases from V and 10 bases from J; bases unmatched to any gene: 5. The germline CDR1 and CDR2 sequences are GTSNPN and SVGIG (reference sequence). The CDR3 spells CAWRTDRESPLHF. Here the CDR3 DNA reads TGTGCCTGGAGAACGGACAGGGAATCACCCCTCCACTTT.

This clone was found a few times. This chain connects TRBV7-8 to TRBJ2-5; D perhaps matches TRBD2 (6 bases). The germline V gene has CDR1 SGHVS and CDR2 FQNEAQ. The ends were cut back, 5 bases at V and 5 bases at J, with 18 bases in the middle. This CDR3 is 15 amino acids long. The CDR3: CASSPARGLGETQYF. In DNA, the CDR3 is TGTGCCAGCAGCCCAGCGCGGGGCCTAGGGGAGACCCAGTACTTC.